One sample yielded the 19 T cell receptor beta chains listed below, sequenced in a study of blood T cell repertoires in COVID-19. Profiling relied on immunoSEQ multiplex PCR, and the TCRdb table lists in-frame clones only, not all of them. The table includes roughly 570,000 clones, around 90% detected once. The sequencing input was peripheral blood. These receptors all stem from a woman aged 50 to 65 with COVID-19, enrolled during active disease.

This clone was observed a single time. The chain couples TRBV7-2 to TRBJ2-2; 7 bases agree with TRBD1. Per the germline V gene, CDR1 is SGHTA and CDR2 is FQGNSA. V trimming: 5 bases; J trimming: 1 base; junction bases outside the gene matches: 1. This CDR3 is 14 amino acids long. The CDR3 reads CASSRDRNTGELFF. The DNA of the CDR3 is TGTGCCAGCAGCCGGGACAGGAACACCGGGGAGCTGTTTTTT.

This clone was detected only once. The chain carries TRBV7-9 and TRBJ1-1; D gene unclear. There are 14 residues in the CDR3. Trimming cost V 5 bases and J 1 base, with 11 bases left between them. Germline V gene lookup returns CDR1 SEHNR and CDR2 FQNEAQ (reference sequence). In nucleotides, the CDR3 is TGTGCCAGCAGCCCCGGGGTGCCGAACACTGAAGCTTTCTTT. Protein: CASSPGVPNTEAFF.

The chain's CDR3 is CASRRTGGLEQYF. The CDR3, as DNA: TGTGCCAGCCGAAGGACAGGGGGCTTAGAGCAGTACTTC. This sequence joins TRBV28 and TRBJ2-7; 11 bases agree with TRBD1. The CDR3 spans 13 residues. V shed 8 bases, J shed 7 bases, and the junction held 7 bases outside the gene matches. From germline, CDR1 is MDHEN and CDR2 SYDVKM.

The V and J genes are TRBV7-9 and TRBJ2-1; TRBD2 matches 8 bases. CDR1 SEHNR and CDR2 FQNEAQ come from the germline V gene (reference sequence). The V gene end was trimmed by 3 bases and the J gene end by 4 bases; junction bases not matched to a gene: 5. This CDR3 comprises 15 residues. CDR3 sequence: CASSFSGGPYNEQFF. CDR3 coding DNA: TGTGCCAGCAGCTTCTCGGGGGGGCCTTACAATGAGCAGTTCTTC.

The chain carries TRBV18 and TRBJ2-5; 7 nucleotides line up with TRBD2. This CDR3 has 12 amino acids. CDR1 and CDR2 from the germline V gene are KGHSH and LQKENI. V was pared by 3 bases and J by 5 bases, with 0 bases of the junction left unmatched. The CDR3 protein is CASSPREETQYF. The CDR3 region has the DNA TGTGCCAGCTCACCGCGGGAGGAGACCCAGTACTTC. Filled out from reference TRBV18 and TRBJ2-5, the complete variable domain reads NAGVMQNPRHLVRRRGQEARLRCSPMKGHSHVYWYRQLPEEGLKFMVYLQKENIIDESGMPKERFSAEFPKEGPSILRIQQVVRGDSAAYFCASSPREETQYFGPGTRLLVL.

The rearrangement links TRBV7-8 to TRBJ1-3; unclear D gene. Germline CDR1 SGHVS, CDR2 FQNEAQ. The CDR3 totals 17 residues. V lost 4 bases and J lost 0, with 16 bases in between. The CDR3 reads CASSWSSPLLSGNTIYF. The CDR3 DNA follows: TGTGCCAGCAGCTGGTCGAGTCCCCTACTCTCTGGAAACACCATATATTTT. Full variable domain (remainder filled in from reference TRBV7-8 and TRBJ1-3): GAGVSQSPRYKVAKRGQDVALRCDPISGHVSLFWYQQALGQGPEFLTYFQNEAQLDKSGLPSDRFFAERPEGSVSTLKIQRTQQEDSAVYLCASSWSSPLLSGNTIYFGEGSWLTVV.

The chain recombines TRBV19 with TRBJ1-1; D call uncertain. This CDR3 comprises 16 residues. Germline lookup yields CDR1 LNHDA and CDR2 SQIVND (reference sequence). The germline V and J ends were trimmed by 3 bases and 0 bases, with 14 bases remaining between them. The CDR3 here is CASSMVYGVLNTEAFF. CDR3 sequence (DNA): TGTGCCAGTAGTATGGTTTACGGGGTATTGAACACTGAAGCTTTCTTT.

This clone has only a few counts. This chain connects TRBV19 to TRBJ1-1; D gene ambiguous. V dropped 7 bases and J dropped 1 base, with 13 bases sitting between them. Per germline, CDR1 LNHDA and CDR2 SQIVND (reference sequence). This CDR3 has 14 residues. The CDR3 protein is CASTIRPSNTEAFF. The CDR3 nucleotides read TGTGCCAGTACCATCAGGCCCTCGAACACTGAAGCTTTCTTT.

This chain joins TRBV13 and TRBJ2-4; 8 nucleotides align to TRBD1. The CDR3 contains 14 residues. With V trimmed by 5 bases and J by 6 bases, 6 bases remained unmatched. Germline CDR1 is PRHDT and CDR2 is FYEKMQ (reference sequence). In DNA, the CDR3 is TGTGCCAGCAGCCCTGGGACAGGTGTAAACATTCAGTACTTC. It encodes CASSPGTGVNIQYF.

V gene TRBV6-1 combines with J gene TRBJ1-3; TRBD1 is a possible D gene (6 bases). The CDR3 is made up of 15 amino acids. The V and J ends lost 2 bases and 4 bases respectively, with 12 bases between them. CDR1 and CDR2 from the germline V gene are MNHNS and SASEGT. CDR3 sequence (DNA): TGTGCCAGCAGTGAAAACGCAGGGGTAGGAAACACCATATATTTT. Amino acids: CASSENAGVGNTIYF.

The rearrangement uses TRBV15 and TRBJ2-3; D gene ambiguous. The V and J ends lost 0 bases and 1 base respectively, with 17 bases between them. The CDR3 covers 18 residues. Germline CDR1 reads LNHNV; CDR2 reads YYDKDF (reference sequence). CDR3 amino acids: CATSRDTLESTGTDTQYF. CDR3 sequence (DNA): TGTGCCACCAGCAGAGATACCCTCGAGAGTACAGGCACAGATACGCAGTATTTT.

This chain uses TRBV9 with TRBJ2-2; weak D call: TRBD2 (5 bases). The CDR3 runs to 15 residues. Germline CDR1 SGDLS, CDR2 YYNGEE. V lost 0 bases, J lost 4 bases, and 10 bases lay in between. Written as DNA, the CDR3 is TGTGCCAGCAGCGTAGTGCAGGCGGGCACCGGGGAGCTGTTTTTT. It translates to CASSVVQAGTGELFF.

The chain carries TRBV4-1 and TRBJ1-4; possible D gene TRBD1, 6 bases. The CDR3 has 18 amino acids. Germline values: CDR1 MGHRA, CDR2 YSYEKL. V lost 0 bases and J lost 4, with 18 bases in between. The CDR3 nucleotides read TGCGCCAGCAGCCAAGATCGATTGGGGGCTCTACTTAATGAAAAACTGTTTTTT. It is translated as CASSQDRLGALLNEKLFF.

The DNA for the CDR3 is TGCGCCAGCAGCTTGGCATCGGGGGGCACTGAAGCTTTCTTT. This codes for CASSLASGGTEAFF. The chain joins TRBV5-1 to TRBJ1-1; weak D call: TRBD1 (5 bases). The V end lost 0 bases, the J end lost 4 bases, and 10 bases lay between the germline ends. In germline, CDR1 is SGHRS, CDR2 YFSETQ. The CDR3 extends over 14 amino acids.

The chain has TRBV6-5 and TRBJ1-1; D remains ambiguous. The V end was cut by 6 bases, the J end by 1 base, with 12 bases between. Germline assignment: CDR1 MNHEY and CDR2 SVGAGI. The CDR3 has 14 residues. The CDR3 spells CASRFGPSNTEAFF. Here the CDR3 DNA reads TGTGCCAGCAGATTTGGGCCATCGAACACTGAAGCTTTCTTT.

This chain links TRBV11-2 with TRBJ2-3, with D perhaps matching TRBD1 (8 bases). This CDR3 has 16 amino acids. Trimming shortened V by 0 bases and J by 4 bases, and 14 bases separated the two germline ends. Germline lookup yields CDR1 SGHAT and CDR2 FQNNGV. Here the CDR3 reads CASSLDHRGGADTQYF. CDR3 in DNA: TGTGCCAGCAGCTTAGATCACAGGGGGGGCGCAGATACGCAGTATTTT.

V and J are TRBV4-1 and TRBJ2-1; D gene uncertain. Germline values: CDR1 MGHRA, CDR2 YSYEKL. CDR3 length: 13 residues. Trimming stripped 0 bases from V and 8 bases from J, with 8 bases between. CDR3 residues: CASSQEMGYEQFF. The CDR3 region has the DNA TGCGCCAGCAGCCAAGAAATGGGCTATGAGCAGTTCTTC.

The V gene is TRBV28, the J gene TRBJ1-3; 7 positions agree with TRBD1. Germline loops: CDR1 MDHEN, CDR2 SYDVKM. The ends lost 5 bases at V and 8 bases at J; junction bases unmatched: 3. The CDR3 has 12 residues. CDR3 nucleotide sequence: TGTGCCAGCAGTCCGGACAGGTACACCATATATTTT. It encodes CASSPDRYTIYF.

Comments on this clone: Other DNA sequences in the sample encode the same CDR3. The chain has TRBV7-2 and TRBJ1-3, with D tentatively TRBD1 (5 bases). Germline lookup yields CDR1 SGHTA and CDR2 FQGNSA. This CDR3 contains 15 residues. The V and J ends lost 4 bases and 1 base respectively, with 11 bases between them. The CDR3 DNA reads TGTGCCAGCAGCTCGACGTCAGGGTCTGGAAACACCATATATTTT. This translates into CASSSTSGSGNTIYF.